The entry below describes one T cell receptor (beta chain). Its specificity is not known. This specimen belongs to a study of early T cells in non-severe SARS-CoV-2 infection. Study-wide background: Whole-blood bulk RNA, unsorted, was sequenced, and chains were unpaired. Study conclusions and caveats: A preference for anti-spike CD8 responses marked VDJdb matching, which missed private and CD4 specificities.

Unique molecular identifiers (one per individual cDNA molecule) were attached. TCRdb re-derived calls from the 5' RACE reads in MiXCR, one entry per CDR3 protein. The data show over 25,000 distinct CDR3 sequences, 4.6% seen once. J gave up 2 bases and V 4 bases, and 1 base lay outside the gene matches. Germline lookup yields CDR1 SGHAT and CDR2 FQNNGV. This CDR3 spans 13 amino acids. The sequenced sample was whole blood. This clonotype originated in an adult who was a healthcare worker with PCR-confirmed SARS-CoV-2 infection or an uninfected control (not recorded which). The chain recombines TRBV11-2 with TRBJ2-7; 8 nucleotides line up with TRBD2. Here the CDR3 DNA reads TGTGCCAGCAGCTCGGGACTAGCCTACGAGCAGTACTTC. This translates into CASSSGLAYEQYF.